This section outlines one T cell receptor (beta chain) sequence together with its context. What antigen it recognizes has not been identified. Base qualities are not recorded, but no much larger clone differs from it by a single base. This sample is drawn from a study of T-cell reconstitution after alpha-beta-depleted transplantation in children listed by TCRdb under 2016. Concerning the study at large: Using TCR repertoire profiling, the study quantitatively followed how T-cell immune reconstitution unfolded in children after TCRalphabeta/CD19-depleted allogeneic hematopoietic cell transplantation.

CDR1 WNHNN and CDR2 SYGVQD are derived from the germline V gene (reference sequence). V has 2 bases trimmed and J has 4 bases trimmed; junction bases matching no gene number 7. The CDR3 measures 15 amino acids from cysteine to phenylalanine. Of the read, only the CDR3 DNA is kept; its 45 bases are in frame from base 1. Explained via the paper, the treatment or condition label denotes: allogeneic hematopoietic cell transplantation with graft depleted of TCRalphabeta T cells and CD19 B cells. The transplant recipients were children given TCRalphabeta/CD19-depleted allogeneic hematopoietic cell grafts. Broad study findings and their caveats: The high TCRbeta diversity at day 60 in some patients was ascribed to recipient T cells and intrathymic progenitors that had survived conditioning. The apparently early alphabetaT-cell count recovery about two months after transplant was reportedly dependent on only several hundred rapidly expanded clones derived from non-depleted graft cells. Over subsequent months, a decline in hyperexpanded clone frequencies was noted, and after one year, T-cell counts and TCRbeta diversity were mostly ascribed to newly produced T cells.

The library was generated by PCR. The run used an Illumina HiSeq 2500. TCR libraries were prepared with molecular barcoding, using unique molecular identifiers to normalize TCRbeta repertoire quantification. The public reads were quality trimmed at Q25 with fastp and then assembled into clones with MiXCR by TCRdb, keeping productive beta chains. Entries that share a CDR3 protein sequence are merged under the most common genes and DNA. The sample table lists 440,000 or so distinct CDR3 sequences, about 45% of them with a count of one. The ten largest clones represent about 30% of the sample. The origin of this receptor is a girl under 10 years old with aplastic anemia, due to receive a stem cell transplant. Specimen: PBMCs, collected before TCRalphabeta/CD19-depleted stem cell transplant. The V and J genes are TRBV10-1 and TRBJ2-5; a stretch of 7 junction bases matches TRBD2. The base sequence is TGCGCCAGCAGTGAGCTCCCGGGGAGGGTAGAGACCCAGTACTTC. Protein translation: CASSELPGRVETQYF.